This T cell receptor (beta chain) was recorded in a study of cytomegalovirus exposure and HLA in healthy donors. Across the study: Within an early data release were about 85 million unique TCRs drawn from HLA-typed donors.

Findings and limits, study-wide: Indistinguishability led to the exclusion of some V segments, TRBV6-2 and TRBV6-3 included.

Primers for the PCR totalled 60 Vbeta and 13 Jbeta. Method: immunoSEQ multiplex PCR; TCRdb's copy keeps in-frame clones and lacks some. The sample records fewer than 140,000 clones, roughly 74% being singletons. Per the germline V gene, CDR1 is SGHNT and CDR2 is YYREEE (reference sequence). The ends were cut back, 1 base at V and 3 bases at J, with 10 bases in the middle. The CDR3 sequence is 14 residues long. A word on this clone: Its antigen is undetermined.

The chain recombines TRBV5-4 with TRBJ2-5, with D possibly matching TRBD2 (6 bases). Specimen: PBMCs. This receptor was identified in a man between 35 and 55 years old in good health and CMV-seronegative. Here the CDR3 reads CASSLREEKETQYF. For the CDR3, the DNA is TGTGCCAGCAGCTTGAGGGAGGAAAAAGAGACCCAGTACTTC. The whole variable domain, remainder taken from reference TRBV5-4 and TRBJ2-5, is ETGVTQSPTHLIKTRGQQVTLRCSSQSGHNTVSWYQQALGQGPQFIFQYYREEENGRGNFPPRFSGLQFPNYSSELNVNALELDDSALYLCASSLREEKETQYFGPGTRLLVL.